This TCR beta chain is from a study of T cell repertoires in ileal Crohn's disease. About the study: Median disease duration was roughly 8.5 years; less than 45% smoked at surgery.

Trimming left V 6 bases short and J 6 bases short, with 14 bases between. The CDR3 is 13 residues long. CDR1 is SNHLY and CDR2 is FYNNEI in the germline V gene. Each sample's TCRB immunosequencing used around 470 nanograms of biopsy DNA. Sequencing was performed with immunoSEQ multiplex PCR; in TCRdb, only in-frame clones are kept and a portion is missing. The sample lists 8,000 or so clones, around 74% occurring once. This clone was counted only a few times. Its antigen is still unknown. Whole-study results and caveats: Compared with CD4 T cells, sorted CD8 cells carried more expanded clones.

This chain links TRBV2 with TRBJ1-2; D perhaps matches TRBD1 (6 bases). The sequenced material came from ileal tissue. The clonotype was recovered from an adult with Crohn's disease. The CDR3 loop reads CASRRGSRDGYTF. In DNA, the CDR3 is TGTGCCAGCAGGAGGGGGTCACGGGATGGCTACACCTTC.